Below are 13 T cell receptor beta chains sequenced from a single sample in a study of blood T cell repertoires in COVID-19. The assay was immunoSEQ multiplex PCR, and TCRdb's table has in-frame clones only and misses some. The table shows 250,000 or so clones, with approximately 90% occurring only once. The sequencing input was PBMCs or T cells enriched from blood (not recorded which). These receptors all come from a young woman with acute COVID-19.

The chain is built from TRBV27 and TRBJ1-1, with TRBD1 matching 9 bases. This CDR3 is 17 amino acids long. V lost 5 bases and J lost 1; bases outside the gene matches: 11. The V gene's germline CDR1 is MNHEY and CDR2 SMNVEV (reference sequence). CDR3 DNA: TGTGCCAGCAGTCCCATGCCCCCGGGACAGGGGAACACTGAAGCTTTCTTT. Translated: CASSPMPPGQGNTEAFF.

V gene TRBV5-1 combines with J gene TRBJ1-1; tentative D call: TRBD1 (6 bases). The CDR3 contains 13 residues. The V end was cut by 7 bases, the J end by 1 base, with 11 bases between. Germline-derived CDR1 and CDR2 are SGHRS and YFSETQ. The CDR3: CASRPGENTEAFF. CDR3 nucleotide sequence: TGCGCCAGCCGACCAGGGGAGAACACTGAAGCTTTCTTT.

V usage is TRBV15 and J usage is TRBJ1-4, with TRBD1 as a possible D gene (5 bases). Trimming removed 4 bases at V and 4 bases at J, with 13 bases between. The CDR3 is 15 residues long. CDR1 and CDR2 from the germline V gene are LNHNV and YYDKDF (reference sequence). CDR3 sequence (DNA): TGTGCCACCAGCAAAACTCGGGGGGTTAATGAAAAACTGTTTTTT. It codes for CATSKTRGVNEKLFF.

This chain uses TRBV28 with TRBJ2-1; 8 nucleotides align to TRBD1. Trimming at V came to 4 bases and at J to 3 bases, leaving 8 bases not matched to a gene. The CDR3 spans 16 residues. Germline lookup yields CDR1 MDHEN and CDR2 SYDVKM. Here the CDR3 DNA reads TGTGCCAGCAGTTCCCCCTCAGGGGGCCTCTACAATGAGCAGTTCTTC. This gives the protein CASSSPSGGLYNEQFF.

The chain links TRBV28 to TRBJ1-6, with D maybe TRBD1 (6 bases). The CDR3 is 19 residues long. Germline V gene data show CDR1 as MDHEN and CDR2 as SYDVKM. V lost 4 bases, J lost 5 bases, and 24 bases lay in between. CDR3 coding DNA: TGTGCCAGCAGTTCGTCCCGCCCGGGACAAAATAATAATAATTCACCCCTCCACTTT. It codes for CASSSSRPGQNNNNSPLHF.

CDR3 in amino acids: CAISPGTSGLVYEQYF. The CDR3 DNA follows: TGTGCCATCAGCCCTGGGACTAGCGGCCTAGTCTACGAGCAGTACTTC. V and J are TRBV10-3 and TRBJ2-7, with 11 nucleotides matching TRBD2. This CDR3 comprises 16 residues. Germline values: CDR1 ENHRY, CDR2 SYGVKD. Losses at the gene ends were 6 bases for V and 3 bases for J; bases not matched to a gene: 10.

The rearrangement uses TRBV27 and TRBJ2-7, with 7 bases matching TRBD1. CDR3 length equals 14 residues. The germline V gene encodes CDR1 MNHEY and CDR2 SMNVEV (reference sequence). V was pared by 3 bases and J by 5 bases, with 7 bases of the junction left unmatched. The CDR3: CASSFTGALNEQYF. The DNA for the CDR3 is TGTGCCAGCAGTTTCACAGGGGCTCTCAACGAGCAGTACTTC.

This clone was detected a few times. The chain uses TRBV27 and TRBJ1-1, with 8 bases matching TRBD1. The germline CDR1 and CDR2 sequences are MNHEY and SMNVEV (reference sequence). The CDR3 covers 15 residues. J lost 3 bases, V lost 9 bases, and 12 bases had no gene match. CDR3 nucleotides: TGTGCCAGTTGGGGAGGCGCAGGGGGCGACACTGAAGCTTTCTTT. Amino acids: CASWGGAGGDTEAFF.

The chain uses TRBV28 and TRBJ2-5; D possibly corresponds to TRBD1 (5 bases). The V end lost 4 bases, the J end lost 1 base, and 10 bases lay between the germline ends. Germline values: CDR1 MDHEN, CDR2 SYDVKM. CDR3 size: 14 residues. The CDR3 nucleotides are TGTGCCAGCAGTTCCCCGACAGCCCAAGAGACCCAGTACTTC. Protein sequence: CASSSPTAQETQYF.

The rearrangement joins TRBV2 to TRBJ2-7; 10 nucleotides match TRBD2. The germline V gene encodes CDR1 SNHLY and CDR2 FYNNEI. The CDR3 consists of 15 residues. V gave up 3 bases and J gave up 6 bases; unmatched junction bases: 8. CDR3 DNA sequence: TGTGCCAGCAGTGATTCGTCTAGCGGGAGTTTCGAGCAGTACTTC. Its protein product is CASSDSSSGSFEQYF.

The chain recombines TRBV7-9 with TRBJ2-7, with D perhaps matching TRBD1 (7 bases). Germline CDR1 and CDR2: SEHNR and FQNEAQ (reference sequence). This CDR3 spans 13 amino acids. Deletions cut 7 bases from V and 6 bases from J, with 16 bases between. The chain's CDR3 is CASKARGASEQYF. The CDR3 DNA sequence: TGTGCCAGCAAGGCCAGGGGGGCGAGCGAGCAGTACTTC.

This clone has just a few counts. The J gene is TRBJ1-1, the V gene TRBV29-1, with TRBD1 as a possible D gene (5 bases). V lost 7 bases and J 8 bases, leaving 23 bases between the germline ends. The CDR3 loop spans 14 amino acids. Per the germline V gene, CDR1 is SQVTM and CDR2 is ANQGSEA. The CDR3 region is CSDLKRRGVPEAFF. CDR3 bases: TGCAGCGACCTCAAGCGGAGGGGAGTACCGGAAGCTTTCTTT.

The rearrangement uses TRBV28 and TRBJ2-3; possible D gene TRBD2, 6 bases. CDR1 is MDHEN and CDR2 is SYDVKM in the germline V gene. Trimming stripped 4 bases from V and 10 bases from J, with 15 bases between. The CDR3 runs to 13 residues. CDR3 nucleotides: TGTGCCAGCAGTTCCTCGTGGGGGGTGGCGCAGTATTTT. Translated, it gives CASSSSWGVAQYF.